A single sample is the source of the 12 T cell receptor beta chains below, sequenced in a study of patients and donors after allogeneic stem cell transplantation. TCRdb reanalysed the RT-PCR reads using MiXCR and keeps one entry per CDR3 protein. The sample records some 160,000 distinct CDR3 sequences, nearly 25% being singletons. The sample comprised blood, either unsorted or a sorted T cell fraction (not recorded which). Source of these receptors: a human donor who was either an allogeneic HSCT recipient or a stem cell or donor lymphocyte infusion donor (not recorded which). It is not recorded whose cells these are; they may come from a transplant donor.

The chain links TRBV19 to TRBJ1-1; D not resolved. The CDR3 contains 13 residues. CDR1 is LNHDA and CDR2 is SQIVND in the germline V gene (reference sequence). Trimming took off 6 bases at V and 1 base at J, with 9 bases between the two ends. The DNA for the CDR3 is TGTGCCAGTAGGACCCATGGGAACACTGAAGCTTTCTTT. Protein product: CASRTHGNTEAFF.

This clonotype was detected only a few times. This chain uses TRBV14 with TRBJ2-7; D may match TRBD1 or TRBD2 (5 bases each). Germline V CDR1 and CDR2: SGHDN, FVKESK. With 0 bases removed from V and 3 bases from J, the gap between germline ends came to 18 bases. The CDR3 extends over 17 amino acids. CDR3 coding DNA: TGTGCCAGCAGCCAAGAGAAACCGGGACGGAGAATCTACGAGCAGTACTTC. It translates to CASSQEKPGRRIYEQYF.

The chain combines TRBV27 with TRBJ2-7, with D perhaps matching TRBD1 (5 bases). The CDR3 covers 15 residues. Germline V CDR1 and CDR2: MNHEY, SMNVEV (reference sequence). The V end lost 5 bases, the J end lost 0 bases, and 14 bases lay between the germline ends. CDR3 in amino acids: CASSPTQGSSYEQYF. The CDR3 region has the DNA TGTGCCAGCAGTCCCACCCAGGGCAGCTCCTACGAGCAGTACTTC.

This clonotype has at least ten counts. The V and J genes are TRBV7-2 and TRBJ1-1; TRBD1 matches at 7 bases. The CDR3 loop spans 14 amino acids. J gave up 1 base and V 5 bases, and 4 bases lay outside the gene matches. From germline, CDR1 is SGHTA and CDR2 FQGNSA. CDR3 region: CASSGDRSNTEAFF. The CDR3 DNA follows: TGTGCCAGCAGCGGGGACAGATCGAACACTGAAGCTTTCTTT.

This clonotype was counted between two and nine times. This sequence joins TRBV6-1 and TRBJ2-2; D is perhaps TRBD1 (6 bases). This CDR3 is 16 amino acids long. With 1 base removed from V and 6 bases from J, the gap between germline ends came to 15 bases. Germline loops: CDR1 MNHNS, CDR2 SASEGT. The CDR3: CASSEVGAGFPGELFF. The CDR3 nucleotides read TGTGCCAGCAGTGAAGTGGGGGCAGGTTTCCCCGGGGAGCTGTTTTTT.

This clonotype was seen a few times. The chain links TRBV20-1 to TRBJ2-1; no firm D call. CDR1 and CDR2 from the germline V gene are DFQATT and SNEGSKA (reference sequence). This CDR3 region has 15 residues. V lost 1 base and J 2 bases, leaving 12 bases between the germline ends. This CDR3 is CSARGPARTYNEQFF. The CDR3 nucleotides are TGCAGTGCTAGAGGTCCCGCCCGAACCTACAATGAGCAGTTCTTC.

The CDR3 sequence: CASSLGGVGSNEKLFF. In DNA, the CDR3 is TGTGCCAGCAGCTTGGGGGGCGTGGGTAGTAATGAAAAACTGTTTTTT. The chain couples TRBV5-4 to TRBJ1-4, with TRBD1 as a possible D gene (5 bases). The germline gives CDR1 SGHNT, CDR2 YYREEE (reference sequence). V shed 0 bases and J shed 4 bases, with 13 bases lying between them. The CDR3 has 16 amino acids.

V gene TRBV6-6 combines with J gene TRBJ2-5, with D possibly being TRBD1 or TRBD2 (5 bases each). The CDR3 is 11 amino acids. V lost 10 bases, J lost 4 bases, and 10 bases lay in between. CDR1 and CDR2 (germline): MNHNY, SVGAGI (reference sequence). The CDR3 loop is CAIRGAETQYF. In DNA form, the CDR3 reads TGTGCCATCCGAGGGGCAGAGACCCAGTACTTC.

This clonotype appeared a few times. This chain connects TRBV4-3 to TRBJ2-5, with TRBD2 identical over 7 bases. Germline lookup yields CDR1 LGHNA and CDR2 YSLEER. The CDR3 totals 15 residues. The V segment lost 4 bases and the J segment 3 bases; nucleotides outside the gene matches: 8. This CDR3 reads CASSRERDYEETQYF. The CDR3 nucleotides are TGCGCCAGCAGCCGAGAAAGGGACTACGAAGAGACCCAGTACTTC.

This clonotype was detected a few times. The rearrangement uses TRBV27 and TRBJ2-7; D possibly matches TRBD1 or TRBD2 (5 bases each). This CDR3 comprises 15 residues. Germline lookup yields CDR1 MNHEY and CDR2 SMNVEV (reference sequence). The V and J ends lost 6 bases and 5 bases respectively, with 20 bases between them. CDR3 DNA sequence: TGTGCCAGCAGACTACTTGGGGGTCTAGCCAACGAGCAGTACTTC. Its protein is CASRLLGGLANEQYF.

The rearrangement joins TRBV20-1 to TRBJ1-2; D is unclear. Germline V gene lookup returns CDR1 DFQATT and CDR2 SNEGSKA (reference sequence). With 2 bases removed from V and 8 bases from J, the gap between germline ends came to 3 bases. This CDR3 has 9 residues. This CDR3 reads CSARNGYTF. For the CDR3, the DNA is TGCAGTGCTAGAAACGGCTACACCTTC.

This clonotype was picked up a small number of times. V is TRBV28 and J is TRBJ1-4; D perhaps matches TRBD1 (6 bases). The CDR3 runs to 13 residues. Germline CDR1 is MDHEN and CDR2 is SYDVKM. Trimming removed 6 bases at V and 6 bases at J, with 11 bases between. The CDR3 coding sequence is TGTGCCAGCAGCTTACAGGGTCATGAAAAACTGTTTTTT. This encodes CASSLQGHEKLFF.